A single TCR beta chain is shown here with its context. The data are from a study of blood T cell repertoires in COVID-19. At the level of the study: From the United States, Italy and Spain came samples of acute and convalescent COVID-19.

Germline loops: CDR1 MNHNY, CDR2 SVGAGI (reference sequence). The CDR3 extends over 15 amino acids. V was clipped by 5 bases and J by 2 bases, with 15 bases between them. Data came from immunoSEQ multiplex PCR; TCRdb stores just in-frame clones and leaves some out. Of about 76,000 clones in the sample, about 86% were seen once. Specimen: peripheral blood. This rearrangement joins TRBV6-6 to TRBJ2-5, with D perhaps matching TRBD2 (6 bases). The sequence was obtained from a human donor in a cohort sampled during active COVID-19. As DNA, the CDR3 is TGTGCCAGCAGTCTATCCGGGACTGCACAAGAGACCCAGTACTTC. Translated: CASSLSGTAQETQYF.